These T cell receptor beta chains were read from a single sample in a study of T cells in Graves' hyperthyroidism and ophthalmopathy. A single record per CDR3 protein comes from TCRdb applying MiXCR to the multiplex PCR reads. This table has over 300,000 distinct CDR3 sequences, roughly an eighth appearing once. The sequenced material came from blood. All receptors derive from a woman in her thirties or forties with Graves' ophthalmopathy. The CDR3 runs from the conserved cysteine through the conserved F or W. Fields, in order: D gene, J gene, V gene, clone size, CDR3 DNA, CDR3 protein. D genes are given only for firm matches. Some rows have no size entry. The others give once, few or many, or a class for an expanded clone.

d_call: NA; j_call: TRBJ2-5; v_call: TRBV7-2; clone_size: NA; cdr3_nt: TGTGCCAGCAGCTTAGCGCTAGACAGATCAGAGACCCAGTACTTC; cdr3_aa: CASSLALDRSETQYF
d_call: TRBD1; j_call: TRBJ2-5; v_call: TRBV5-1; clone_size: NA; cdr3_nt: TGCGCCAGCAGCCAGGACAGGGATCAGGAGACCCAGTACTTC; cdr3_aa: CASSQDRDQETQYF
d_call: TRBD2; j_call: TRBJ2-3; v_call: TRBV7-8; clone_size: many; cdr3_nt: TGTGCCAGCAGCTTAAGGGCTAGCGGGAGCACAGATACGCAGTATTTT; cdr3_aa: CASSLRASGSTDTQYF
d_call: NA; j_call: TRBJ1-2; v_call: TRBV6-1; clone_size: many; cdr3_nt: TGTGCCAGCAGTGCGACAGTAAGCAAGGGTCGCGGCTACACCTTC; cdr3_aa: CASSATVSKGRGYTF
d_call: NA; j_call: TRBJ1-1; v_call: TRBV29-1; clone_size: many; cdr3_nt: TGCAGCGTTACCCGACCGTTAATAGGGATGAACACTGAAGCTTTCTTT; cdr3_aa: CSVTRPLIGMNTEAFF
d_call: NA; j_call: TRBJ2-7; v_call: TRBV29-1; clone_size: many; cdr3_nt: TGCAGCGTTGAAGGAGCGATGACCTACGAGCAGTACTTC; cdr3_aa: CSVEGAMTYEQYF
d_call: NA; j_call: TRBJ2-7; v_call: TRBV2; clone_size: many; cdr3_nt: TGTGCCAGCAGTCAGAGTTACGGCTCCTACGAGCAGTACTTC; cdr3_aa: CASSQSYGSYEQYF
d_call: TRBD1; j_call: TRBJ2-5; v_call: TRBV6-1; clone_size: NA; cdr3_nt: TGTGCCAGCAGTTTAGGACAGGGCGGTTACCAAGAGACCCAGTACTTC; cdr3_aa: CASSLGQGGYQETQYF
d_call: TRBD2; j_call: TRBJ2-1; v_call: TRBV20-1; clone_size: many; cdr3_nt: TGCAGTGCTAGCGCAGGACTAGATCTGGTTGAGCAGTTCTTC; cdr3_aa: CSASAGLDLVEQFF
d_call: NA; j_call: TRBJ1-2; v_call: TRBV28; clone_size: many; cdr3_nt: TGTGCCAGCACCGTTGGGACCTATGGCTACACCTTC; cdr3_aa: CASTVGTYGYTF
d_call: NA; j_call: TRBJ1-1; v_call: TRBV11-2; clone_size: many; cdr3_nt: TGTGCCAGCAGCTTGGGCACAGCGAACACTGAAGCTTTCTTT; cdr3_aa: CASSLGTANTEAFF
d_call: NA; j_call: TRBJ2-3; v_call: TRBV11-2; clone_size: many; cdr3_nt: TGTGCCAGCAGCTCCCGGAGGGCAGATACGCAGTATTTT; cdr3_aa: CASSSRRADTQYF
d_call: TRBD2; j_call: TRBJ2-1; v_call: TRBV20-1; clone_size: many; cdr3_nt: TGCAGTGCTACCCCCGGGACTAGTCCCTACAATGAGCAGTTCTTC; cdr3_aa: CSATPGTSPYNEQFF
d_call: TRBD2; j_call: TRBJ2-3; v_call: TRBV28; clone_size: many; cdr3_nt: TGTGCCATCTCACTAGCGGGAGGTGTAAATACGCAGTATTTT; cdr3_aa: CAISLAGGVNTQYF
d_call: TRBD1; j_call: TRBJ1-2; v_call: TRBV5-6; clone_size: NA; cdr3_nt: TGTGCCAGCAGCTTGGAGGGGGCCCGGTCCCATGGCTACACCTTC; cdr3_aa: CASSLEGARSHGYTF
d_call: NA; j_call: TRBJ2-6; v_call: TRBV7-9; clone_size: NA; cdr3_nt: TGTGCCAGCAGCTTGGACACCCTACTTTACTCTGGGGCCAACGTCCTGACTTTC; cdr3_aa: CASSLDTLLYSGANVLTF
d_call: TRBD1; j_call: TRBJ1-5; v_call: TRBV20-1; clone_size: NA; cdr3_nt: TGCAGTGCTGGGTCGGACAGGGATTTTCGCAATCAGCCCCAGCATTTT; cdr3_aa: CSAGSDRDFRNQPQHF
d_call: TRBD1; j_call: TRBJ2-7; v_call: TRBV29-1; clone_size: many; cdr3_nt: TGCAGCGTTGAAGAACAGGGGGCTGGCGAGCAGTACTTC; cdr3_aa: CSVEEQGAGEQYF
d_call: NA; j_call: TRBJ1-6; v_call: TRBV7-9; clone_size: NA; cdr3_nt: TGTGCCAGCAGCTTAAGCCGGCAGGTGTGGTCACCCCTCCACTTT; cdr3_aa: CASSLSRQVWSPLHF
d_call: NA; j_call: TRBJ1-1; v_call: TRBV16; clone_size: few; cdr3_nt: TGTGCCAGCATACCGGGACTTATGAACACTGAAGCTTTCTTT; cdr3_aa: CASIPGLMNTEAFF
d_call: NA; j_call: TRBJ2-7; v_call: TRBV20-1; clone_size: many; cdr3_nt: TGCAGTGTTACCTTACCCCGGGGGCCTAGGGGAAGCGAGCAGTACTTC; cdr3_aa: CSVTLPRGPRGSEQYF
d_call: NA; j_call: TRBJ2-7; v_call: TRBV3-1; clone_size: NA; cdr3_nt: TGTGCCAGCAGCCAGGCAGGGGTCCCGTCCTACGAGCAGTACTTC; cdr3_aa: CASSQAGVPSYEQYF
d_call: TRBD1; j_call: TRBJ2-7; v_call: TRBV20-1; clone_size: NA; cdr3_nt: TGCAGTGCCAGGGACAGGGGCGAGAGGCTGTACTTC; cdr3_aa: CSARDRGERLYF
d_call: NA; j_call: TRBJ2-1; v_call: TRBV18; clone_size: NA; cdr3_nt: TGTGCCAGCTCACCACCGGCAGGCGGCTACAATGAGCAGTTCTTC; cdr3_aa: CASSPPAGGYNEQFF
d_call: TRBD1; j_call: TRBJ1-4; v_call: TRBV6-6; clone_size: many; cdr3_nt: TGTGCCAGCAGTTACTCCCAGGGACAGGGTGCCGTAGCAACTAATGAAAAACTGTTTTTT; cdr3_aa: CASSYSQGQGAVATNEKLFF
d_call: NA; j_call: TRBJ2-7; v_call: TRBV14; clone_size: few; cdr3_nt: TGTGCCAGCAGCCCCCGGCTGGCGAGCTACGAGCAGTACTTC; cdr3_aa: CASSPRLASYEQYF
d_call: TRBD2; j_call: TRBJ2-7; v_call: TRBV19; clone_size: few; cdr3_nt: TGTGCCAGTAGTATTCGACTAGCGGGGTCCTACGAGCAGTACTTC; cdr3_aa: CASSIRLAGSYEQYF
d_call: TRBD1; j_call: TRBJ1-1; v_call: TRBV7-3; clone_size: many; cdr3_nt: TGTGCCAGCAGCTGGACAGGGAGGGCTGAAGCTTTCTTT; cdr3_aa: CASSWTGRAEAFF
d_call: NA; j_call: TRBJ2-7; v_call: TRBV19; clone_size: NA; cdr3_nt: TGTGCCAGTGAAGACGGGGCCCCTCCCCATAACGAGCAGTACTTC; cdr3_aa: CASEDGAPPHNEQYF
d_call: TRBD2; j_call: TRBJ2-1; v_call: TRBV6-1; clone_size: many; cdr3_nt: TGTGCCAGCAGGGTAGGACTAGCGAGTAATGAGCAGTTCTTC; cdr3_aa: CASRVGLASNEQFF
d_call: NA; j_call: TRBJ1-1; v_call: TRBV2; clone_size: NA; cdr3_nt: TGCGCCAACAGTGCGAACAACATGAACACTGAAGCTTTCTTT; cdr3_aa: CANSANNMNTEAFF
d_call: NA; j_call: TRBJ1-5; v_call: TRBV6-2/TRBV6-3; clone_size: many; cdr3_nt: TGTGCCAGCAGTTACAGCCGAAATCAGCCCCAGCATTTT; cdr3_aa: CASSYSRNQPQHF
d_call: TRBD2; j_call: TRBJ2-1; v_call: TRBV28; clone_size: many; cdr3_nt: TGTGCCAGTCGGACTAGGTGGGTCTCGCGGGCGGACGAGCAGTTCTTC; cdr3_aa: CASRTRWVSRADEQFF
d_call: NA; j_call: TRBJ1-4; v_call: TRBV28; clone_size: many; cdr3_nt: TGTGCCAGCACCCGGGGTGGGGGCTTCCTTAATGAAAAACTGTTTTTT; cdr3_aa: CASTRGGGFLNEKLFF
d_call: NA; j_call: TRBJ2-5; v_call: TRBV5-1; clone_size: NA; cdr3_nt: TGCGCCAGCAGCTTGGCAGCAGACCAAGAGACCCAGTACTTC; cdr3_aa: CASSLAADQETQYF
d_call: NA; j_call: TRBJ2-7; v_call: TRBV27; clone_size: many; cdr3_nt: TGTGCCAGCAGTTTTTCGGGGGCGGGTGAGCAGTACTTC; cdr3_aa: CASSFSGAGEQYF
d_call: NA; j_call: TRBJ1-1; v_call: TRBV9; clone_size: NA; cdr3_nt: TGTGCCAGCAGCGTATGGTCGAACACTGAAGCTTTCTTT; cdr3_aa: CASSVWSNTEAFF
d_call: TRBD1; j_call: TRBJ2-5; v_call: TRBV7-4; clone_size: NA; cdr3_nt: TGTGCCAGCAGCCATTCCTACCTTCGGACAGGGGGCTTAGAGTGGGGGGGAACGCAAGAGACCCAGTACTTC; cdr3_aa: CASSHSYLRTGGLEWGGTQETQYF
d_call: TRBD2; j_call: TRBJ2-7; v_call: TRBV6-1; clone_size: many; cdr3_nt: TGTGCCAGTGGGACTAGCGGGGGGGCCTCCTACGAGCAGTACTTC; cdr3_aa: CASGTSGGASYEQYF
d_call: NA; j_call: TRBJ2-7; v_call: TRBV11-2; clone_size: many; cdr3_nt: TGTGCCAGCAGCTTTCCGGGGAGGTCCTACGAGCAGTACTTC; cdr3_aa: CASSFPGRSYEQYF
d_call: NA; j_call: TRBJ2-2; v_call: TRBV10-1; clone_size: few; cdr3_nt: TGCGCCAGCAGCCCCCTGACAGGATGGTCCGGGGAGCTGTTTTTT; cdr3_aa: CASSPLTGWSGELFF
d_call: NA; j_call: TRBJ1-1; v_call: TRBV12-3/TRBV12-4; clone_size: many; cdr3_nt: TGTGCCAGCAGTCCCTTGGGAGGGGGTCTGAACACTGAAGCTTTCTTT; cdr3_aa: CASSPLGGGLNTEAFF